The 19 T cell receptor beta chains reported below all come from one sample, sequenced in a study of cytomegalovirus exposure and HLA in healthy donors. It was with 60 Vbeta and 13 Jbeta primers that the PCR ran. Generated by immunoSEQ multiplex PCR, the TCRdb table keeps only in-frame clones and is missing some. Here the sample spans 150,000 to 200,000 clones, around 81% being singletons. Sequencing was done on a sample of PBMCs. The receptors come from a woman aged 40 to 49 in good health and CMV-seronegative.

The genes are TRBV11-2 and TRBJ2-1; possible D gene TRBD2, 5 bases. The germline CDR1 and CDR2 sequences are SGHAT and FQNNGV. Trimming shortened V by 5 bases and J by 2 bases, and 16 bases separated the two germline ends. This CDR3 is 16 amino acids long. The CDR3 region has the DNA TGTGCCAGCAGCCTACTTGGAGGACTGCCCTACAATGAGCAGTTCTTC. This gives the protein CASSLLGGLPYNEQFF. Full variable domain (rest looked up from reference TRBV11-2 and TRBJ2-1): EAGVAQSPRYKIIEKRQSVAFWCNPISGHATLYWYQQILGQGPKLLIQFQNNGVVDDSQLPKDRFSAERLKGVDSTLKIQPAKLEDSAVYLCASSLLGGLPYNEQFFGPGTRLTVL.

The CDR3 is CASSNRDISGELFF. For the CDR3, the DNA is TGTGCCAGCAGCAACCGGGACATTAGCGGGGAGCTGTTTTTT. The chain has TRBV11-2 and TRBJ2-2; weak D call: TRBD1 (6 bases). The CDR3 totals 14 residues. Germline lookup yields CDR1 SGHAT and CDR2 FQNNGV. Between the trimmed V and J ends, which lost 5 bases and 7 bases, there was a span of 14 bases. Combining the CDR3 with reference TRBV11-2 and TRBJ2-2 gives the whole variable domain EAGVAQSPRYKIIEKRQSVAFWCNPISGHATLYWYQQILGQGPKLLIQFQNNGVVDDSQLPKDRFSAERLKGVDSTLKIQPAKLEDSAVYLCASSNRDISGELFFGEGSRLTVL.

The gene calls are TRBV7-9 and TRBJ2-7; 8 positions match TRBD2. CDR1 and CDR2 from the germline V gene are SEHNR and FQNEAQ (reference sequence). The CDR3 has 17 amino acids. V dropped 5 bases and J dropped 3; count of bases not matched to a gene: 15. The CDR3 coding sequence is TGTGCCAGCAGCCCGCCCCGGGGGGGAAGACTTCTCTACGAGCAGTACTTC. Protein sequence: CASSPPRGGRLLYEQYF. Combining the CDR3 with reference TRBV7-9 and TRBJ2-7 gives the whole variable domain DTGVSQNPRHKITKRGQNVTFRCDPISEHNRLYWYRQTLGQGPEFLTYFQNEAQLEKSRLLSDRFSAERPKGSFSTLEIQRTEQGDSAMYLCASSPPRGGRLLYEQYFGPGTRLTVT.

This clone was seen a few times. The genes are TRBV6-1 and TRBJ2-1; 13 bases fit TRBD2. Per the germline V gene, CDR1 is MNHNS and CDR2 is SASEGT. There are 15 residues in the CDR3. Trimming took 4 bases from V and 6 from J; bases not matched to a gene: 3. DNA of the CDR3: TGTGCCAGCAGTGCGGGACTAGCGGGATCCAATGAGCAGTTCTTC. It translates to CASSAGLAGSNEQFF.

This clone has only one observation. J is TRBJ1-2 and V is TRBV7-9; tentative D call: TRBD1 (6 bases). This CDR3 region has 19 residues. CDR1 is SEHNR, CDR2 FQNEAQ, per germline (reference sequence). V lost 0 bases to trimming and J lost 7 bases, with 27 bases between them. The CDR3 is CASSLAGGAGLGVERGYTF. In nucleotides, the CDR3 is TGTGCCAGCAGCTTAGCAGGGGGTGCCGGCCTAGGGGTTGAACGTGGCTACACCTTC.

This clone has only a few counts. V and J are TRBV9 and TRBJ1-3; D is ambiguous. There are 16 residues in the CDR3. The V end lost 1 base, the J end lost 1 base, and 12 bases lay between the germline ends. Germline CDR1 is SGDLS and CDR2 is YYNGEE. CDR3 in DNA: TGTGCCAGCAGCGTATTTAACAGCGGATCTGGAAACACCATATATTTT. Its translation: CASSVFNSGSGNTIYF.

This chain uses TRBV11-2 with TRBJ2-5; weak D call: TRBD1 (6 bases). Trimming pared 0 bases from V and 5 bases from J, leaving 7 bases between. The CDR3 is 13 amino acids. The germline gives CDR1 SGHAT, CDR2 FQNNGV. CDR3 coding DNA: TGTGCCAGCAGCTTAGAGAGGGGGGAGACCCAGTACTTC. Protein product: CASSLERGETQYF.

This clone was counted a single time. The chain links TRBV7-9 to TRBJ1-4; TRBD1 might be the D (6 bases). Germline V gene data show CDR1 as SEHNR and CDR2 as FQNEAQ (reference sequence). This CDR3 is 15 amino acids long. The V end was cut by 6 bases, the J end by 10 bases, with 21 bases between. The CDR3 loop reads CASRQIGQLGGKLFF. As DNA, the CDR3 is TGTGCCAGCAGACAAATTGGTCAGCTAGGGGGAAAACTGTTTTTT.

The V call is TRBV30, the J call TRBJ1-1; TRBD1 agrees at 7 bases. In germline, CDR1 is GTSNPN, CDR2 SVGIG (reference sequence). The CDR3 loop spans 14 amino acids. V trimming: 3 bases; J trimming: 4 bases; junction bases outside the gene matches: 8. CDR3 nucleotides: TGTGCCTGGAGCCCTCAGGGGGGAAGCACTGAAGCTTTCTTT. Translated, it gives CAWSPQGGSTEAFF.

The V gene is TRBV9, the J gene TRBJ2-1; the match to TRBD1 covers 7 bases. Unmatched junction bases numbered 14, after V lost 2 bases and J lost 6 bases. The length of the CDR3 is 17 residues. CDR1 is SGDLS and CDR2 is YYNGEE in the germline V gene. The DNA of the CDR3 is TGTGCCAGCAGCGTTGGTCCCACAGGGGTTAGTAGCAATGAGCAGTTCTTC. Its protein product is CASSVGPTGVSSNEQFF.

The chain carries TRBV7-3 and TRBJ2-1, with 7 bases fitting TRBD2. This CDR3 region has 16 residues. Per germline, CDR1 SGHTA and CDR2 FQGTGA. Losses at the gene ends were 5 bases for V and 5 bases for J; bases not matched to a gene: 12. This CDR3 reads CASSKNQAGTDNEQFF. In DNA form, the CDR3 reads TGTGCCAGCAGCAAAAACCAAGCGGGGACCGACAATGAGCAGTTCTTC. Drawing the rest from reference TRBV7-3 and TRBJ2-1, the complete variable domain is GAGVSQTPSNKVTEKGKYVELRCDPISGHTALYWYRQSLGQGPEFLIYFQGTGAADDSGLPNDRFFAVRPEGSVSTLKIQRTERGDSAVYLCASSKNQAGTDNEQFFGPGTRLTVL.

The chain has TRBV10-3 and TRBJ2-3; TRBD2 matches 11 bases. CDR1 is ENHRY, CDR2 SYGVKD, per germline. This CDR3 spans 16 amino acids. Trimming took 2 bases from V and 1 from J; bases not matched to a gene: 2. CDR3 nucleotide sequence: TGTGCCATCAGTGAGACTAGCGGGAGAGGCACAGATACGCAGTATTTT. Its translation: CAISETSGRGTDTQYF.

This rearrangement joins TRBV30 to TRBJ1-6, with D hard to call. The length of the CDR3 is 15 residues. Trimming left V 0 bases short and J 7 bases short, with 13 bases between. CDR1 and CDR2 from the germline V gene are GTSNPN and SVGIG (reference sequence). DNA of the CDR3: TGTGCCTGGAGTGTAGAAGCAGGTCGGAATTCACCCCTCCACTTT. This encodes CAWSVEAGRNSPLHF.

The chain carries TRBV5-1 and TRBJ1-2, with no clear D. CDR1 is SGHRS, CDR2 YFSETQ, per germline. Deletions cut 0 bases from V and 6 bases from J, with 6 bases between. The CDR3 length is 12 residues. The CDR3 is CASSLGVDGYTF. The CDR3 nucleotides read TGCGCCAGCAGCTTGGGAGTAGATGGCTACACCTTC.

Worth noting for this clone: The junction and the germline gene differ at one end; a read error may be behind it. The chain is built from TRBV7-9 and TRBJ1-1; D is unclear. The CDR3 totals 13 residues. The germline V gene has CDR1 SEHNR and CDR2 FQNEAQ (reference sequence). The CDR3 bases are TGTGCCAGCAGCTTAGATTTGAGCACTGAAGCTTCCTTT. Translation gives CASSLDLSTEASF.

The V call is TRBV28, the J call TRBJ1-2, with TRBD1 matching over 8 bases. The CDR3 totals 12 residues. Trimming at V came to 5 bases and at J to 8 bases, leaving 4 bases not matched to a gene. Germline V gives CDR1 MDHEN, CDR2 SYDVKM. The CDR3 DNA reads as TGTGCCAGCAGTCCTGGGACAGGAGGCTACACCTTC. Protein: CASSPGTGGYTF.

The chain combines TRBV7-3 with TRBJ1-1; no clear D gene. The CDR3 is 15 amino acids. Germline CDR1 reads SGHTA; CDR2 reads FQGTGA. V shed 0 bases and J shed 2 bases, with 10 bases lying between them. The CDR3 sequence: CASSLTAAFNTEAFF. CDR3 DNA: TGTGCCAGCAGCTTAACGGCTGCTTTTAACACTGAAGCTTTCTTT.

The gene calls are TRBV5-1 and TRBJ2-5; tentatively, D is TRBD2 (6 bases). CDR1 SGHRS and CDR2 YFSETQ come from the germline V gene. This CDR3 region has 14 residues. V was clipped by 4 bases and J by 6 bases, with 16 bases between them. The CDR3 sequence is CASSPGRESKTQYF. The CDR3 DNA reads TGCGCCAGCAGCCCCGGACGGGAGAGTAAGACCCAGTACTTC.

This chain joins TRBV7-3 and TRBJ2-1; 8 nucleotides align to TRBD1. This CDR3 is built from 17 residues. Germline V gene lookup returns CDR1 SGHTA and CDR2 FQGTGA. V lost 5 bases, J lost 7 bases, and 16 bases stayed unmatched. CDR3 sequence reads: CASSRVGTGVTVNEQFF. As DNA, the CDR3 is TGTGCCAGCAGCCGGGTGGGGACAGGCGTTACTGTAAATGAGCAGTTCTTC.